Listed below are T cell receptor beta chains from one sample, sequenced in a study of shared clonotypes between healthy human individuals. The method was immunoSEQ multiplex PCR; TCRdb's version includes in-frame clones alone and lacks a portion of them. The profile shows 2,500,000 or so clones, 93% of them singletons. Sequenced: naive CD4+ T cells from PBMCs. All receptors derive from a man aged 18 to 29 in good health. Some clones in this sample may be carry-over from other donors' samples. The CDR3 runs from the conserved cysteine through the conserved F or W. The D gene is left open where the match is weak. Not every row has a clone size; where given, it reads once, few, many or a size class.

>NA|TRBV5-1|TRBJ2-3|16|NA
CASSLAVRESTDTQYF
TGCGCCAGCAGCTTGGCCGTTCGGGAAAGCACAGATACGCAGTATTTT
>NA|TRBV4-3|TRBJ1-1|13|NA
CASGAKANTEAFF
TGCGCCAGCGGCGCCAAGGCGAACACTGAAGCTTTCTTT
>NA|TRBV7-8|TRBJ1-2|14|NA
CASSIGQGGYGYTF
TGTGCCAGCAGCATTGGCCAGGGCGGCTATGGCTACACCTTC
>NA|TRBV30|TRBJ1-1|13|NA
CAWKQGWNTEAFF
TGTGCCTGGAAACAGGGATGGAACACTGAAGCTTTCTTT
>NA|TRBV28|TRBJ2-7|14|TRBD2
CASSLGGLAREQYF
TGTGCCAGCAGTTTGGGAGGACTAGCTCGCGAGCAGTACTTC
>NA|TRBV5-4|TRBJ2-2|15|NA
CASSGGQTSTGELFF
TGTGCCAGCAGCGGAGGACAGACTAGCACCGGGGAGCTGTTTTTT
>once|TRBV5-5|TRBJ1-5|13|NA
CASSFVPDQPQHF
TGTGCCAGCAGCTTTGTCCCGGATCAGCCCCAGCATTTT
>NA|TRBV27|TRBJ2-5|20|TRBD1
CASSIHHPGTAVVDQETQYF
TGTGCCAGCAGTATCCACCATCCCGGGACAGCTGTGGTGGACCAAGAGACCCAGTACTTC
>NA|TRBV19|TRBJ1-1|14|NA
CASSSTGVRTEAFF
TGTGCCAGTAGTTCTACAGGTGTGAGAACTGAAGCTTTCTTT
>NA|TRBV19|TRBJ2-1|11|TRBD1
CASNRGTEQFF
TGTGCCAGTAACAGGGGGACTGAGCAGTTCTTC
>NA|TRBV14|TRBJ2-1|16|TRBD1
CASSQRGGRPYNEQFF
TGTGCCAGCAGCCAACGAGGGGGCCGACCTTACAATGAGCAGTTCTTC
>NA|TRBV7-9|TRBJ1-2|14|NA
CASSQEGGNYGYTF
TGTGCCAGCAGCCAAGAGGGGGGTAACTATGGCTACACCTTC
>NA|TRBV4-2|TRBJ1-5|16|NA
CASSQDLGARDQPQHF
TGTGCCAGCAGCCAAGATTTGGGGGCCCGAGATCAGCCCCAGCATTTT
>NA|TRBV19|TRBJ2-3|14|NA
CASSVGPSTDTQYF
TGTGCCAGTAGTGTTGGACCTAGCACAGATACGCAGTATTTT
>NA|TRBV19|TRBJ2-6|16|TRBD1
CASRAQGARGANVLTF
TGTGCCAGTAGGGCACAGGGGGCGCGGGGGGCCAACGTCCTGACTTTC
>NA|TRBV12-1|TRBJ2-1|19|NA
CASRISGTSPPNSYNEQFF
TGTGCCAGCAGGATTTCCGGGACTAGCCCTCCCAACTCCTACAATGAGCAGTTCTTC
>once|TRBV28|TRBJ1-1|14|NA
CASRGGGKNTEAFF
TGTGCCAGCAGGGGCGGGGGTAAGAACACTGAAGCTTTCTTT
>NA|TRBV28|TRBJ2-1|13|NA
CASSLAYPNEQFF
TGTGCCAGCAGTTTAGCGTACCCCAATGAGCAGTTCTTC
>NA|TRBV4-2|TRBJ1-4|16|TRBD1
CASSPKTGASNEKLFF
TGTGCCAGCAGCCCAAAAACAGGGGCTTCTAATGAAAAACTGTTTTTT
>NA|TRBV15|TRBJ1-1|15|TRBD1
CATSREAGGSTEAFF
TGTGCCACCAGCAGAGAGGCAGGGGGCAGCACTGAAGCTTTCTTT
>NA|TRBV6-6|TRBJ2-7|14|TRBD2
CASRRERSSYEQYF
TGTGCCAGCAGGCGGGAGCGTAGCTCCTACGAGCAGTACTTC
>NA|TRBV7-2|TRBJ1-1|11|NA
CASSPQTEAFF
TGTGCCAGCAGCCCTCAGACTGAAGCTTTCTTT
>NA|TRBV27|TRBJ2-7|12|NA
CASSTLLSEQYF
TGTGCCAGCAGTACCCTTCTCTCCGAGCAGTACTTC
>NA|TRBV5-1|TRBJ1-3|14|NA
CASSPTGSGNTIYF
TGCGCCAGCAGCCCCACAGGCTCCGGAAACACCATATATTTT
>NA|TRBV29-1|TRBJ1-2|11|NA
CSGGTDYGYTF
TGCAGCGGCGGGACTGACTATGGCTACACCTTC
>NA|TRBV9|TRBJ1-3|14|NA
CASSVAGLGNTIYF
TGTGCCAGCAGCGTGGCAGGCCTCGGAAACACCATATATTTT
>NA|TRBV4-1|TRBJ1-2|15|NA
CASSQDRDPYYGYTF
TGCGCCAGCAGCCAAGACAGGGACCCCTACTATGGCTACACCTTC
>NA|TRBV6-5|TRBJ2-6|16|NA
CASSYSGVGGANVLTF
TGTGCCAGCAGTTACTCGGGGGTGGGTGGGGCCAACGTCCTGACTTTC
>NA|TRBV6-5|TRBJ2-1|16|NA
CASSYQAVAPRYEQFF
TGTGCCAGCAGTTACCAAGCAGTGGCCCCGCGGTATGAGCAGTTCTTC
>NA|TRBV29-1|TRBJ1-5|12|NA
CSVGEGVGPQHF
TGCAGCGTTGGAGAGGGCGTAGGGCCCCAGCATTTT
>NA|TRBV7-6|TRBJ2-5|15|NA
CASSLEQGLGETQYF
TGTGCCAGCAGCTTAGAACAGGGTCTAGGAGAGACCCAGTACTTC
>NA|TRBV28|TRBJ1-1|14|TRBD1
CASSQPTGLFSAFF
TGTGCCAGCAGCCAACCGACAGGGCTATTCTCTGCTTTCTTT
>NA|TRBV9|TRBJ2-7|14|NA
CASSVERASYEQYF
TGTGCCAGCAGCGTAGAACGGGCATCCTACGAGCAGTACTTC
>NA|TRBV7-9|TRBJ2-2|15|NA
CASSPTRGNTGELFF
TGTGCCAGCAGCCCCACCCGGGGGAATACCGGGGAGCTGTTTTTT
>NA|TRBV6-6|TRBJ2-7|16|TRBD2
CAAKTSGSKSSYEQYF
TGTGCCGCAAAGACTAGCGGGTCTAAGAGCTCCTACGAGCAGTACTTC
>NA|TRBV10-1|TRBJ2-7|14|NA
CASSEPMRSYEQYF
TGCGCCAGCAGTGAGCCCATGAGATCCTACGAGCAGTACTTC
>NA|TRBV5-1|TRBJ2-3|14|NA
CASSPSTRGDTQYF
TGCGCCAGCAGCCCATCGACTAGGGGAGATACGCAGTATTTT
>NA|TRBV7-9|TRBJ2-1|13|NA
CASSSRYLGEQFF
TGTGCCAGCAGCTCGAGGTACTTGGGTGAGCAGTTCTTC
>NA|TRBV15|TRBJ1-3|14|NA
CATSRGGSGNTIYF
TGTGCCACCAGCAGAGGAGGGTCTGGAAACACCATATATTTT
>NA|TRBV7-2|TRBJ2-5|15|NA
CASSLRPGVGETQYF
TGTGCCAGCAGCTTACGGCCGGGGGTCGGGGAGACCCAGTACTTC
>NA|TRBV27|TRBJ2-3|15|NA
CASSRRQASTDTQYF
TGTGCCAGCAGCAGAAGACAAGCTAGCACAGATACGCAGTATTTT
>NA|TRBV5-1|TRBJ2-1|14|NA
CASSLAPFSNEQFF
TGCGCCAGCAGCTTGGCCCCCTTCTCCAATGAGCAGTTCTTC
>NA|TRBV4-2|TRBJ1-2|14|NA
CASSPQTGTEGYTF
TGTGCCAGCAGCCCGCAAACAGGGACGGAAGGCTACACCTTC
>NA|TRBV7-3|TRBJ2-2|16|NA
CASSLLGGTATGELFF
TGTGCCAGCAGCTTATTAGGAGGGACCGCCACCGGGGAGCTGTTTTTT
>NA|TRBV10-3|TRBJ1-1|12|NA
CASRGGNIEAFF
TGTGCCTCTCGAGGGGGGAACATTGAAGCTTTCTTT
>few|TRBV6-1|TRBJ1-5|14|NA
CASSEVGMGQPQHF
TGTGCCAGCAGTGAAGTAGGGATGGGTCAGCCCCAGCATTTT
>NA|TRBV5-4|TRBJ1-1|15|NA
CASSLAGRVSGQAFF
TGTGCCAGCAGCTTGGCTGGCAGGGTGTCGGGTCAGGCTTTCTTT
>NA|TRBV4-2|TRBJ2-2|18|NA
CASSQGLLGGTNTGELFF
TGTGCCAGCAGTCAAGGTCTTTTAGGCGGGACGAACACCGGGGAGCTGTTTTTT
>once|TRBV5-6|TRBJ2-7|15|NA
CASSRAPGGHYEQYF
TGTGCCAGCAGCCGGGCCCCCGGGGGGCACTACGAGCAGTACTTC
>NA|TRBV14|TRBJ1-5|16|NA
CASSQVRREGGQPQHF
TGTGCCAGCAGCCAAGTACGGAGGGAGGGTGGACAGCCCCAGCATTTT
>NA|TRBV5-4|TRBJ2-7|15|TRBD1
CASSLWDRITYEQYF
TGTGCCAGCAGCCTTTGGGACAGGATTACCTACGAGCAGTACTTC
>NA|TRBV19|TRBJ2-2|12|NA
CASSINAGELFF
TGTGCCAGTAGTATTAATGCCGGGGAGCTGTTTTTT
>NA|TRBV5-1|TRBJ1-2|13|NA
CASSPPEQRANTF
TGCGCCAGCAGCCCTCCCGAACAGCGAGCGAACACCTTC
>NA|TRBV7-3|TRBJ2-1|16|TRBD1
CASSSTYRGRDNEQFF
TGTGCCAGCAGCTCGACGTACAGGGGGAGAGACAATGAGCAGTTCTTC
>NA|TRBV7-2|TRBJ1-2|17|NA
CASSLVWGDSSGYGYTF
TGTGCCAGCAGCTTAGTGTGGGGAGACAGTTCTGGCTATGGCTACACCTTC